This is a list of T cell receptor beta chains from one sample in a study of T-cell memory formation after mild COVID-19. TCRdb re-called the 5' RACE reads with MiXCR, one entry per CDR3 protein. The sample lists roughly 310,000 distinct CDR3 sequences, 15% to 20% occurring once. Sequenced sample: PBMCs or a T cell subset sorted from them (not recorded which). The receptors stem from a man between 18 and 35 years old who had mild COVID-19 (a few samples of this study predate the infection). Cell type and time point are not known. Both conserved end residues are part of each CDR3. Fields, in order: clone size, V gene, D gene, J gene, CDR3 protein, CDR3 DNA. The D gene is left open where the match is weak. Size is omitted from some rows. Given values are once, few, many or a class for expanded clones.

abundance: few; v_gene: TRBV20-1; d_gene: .; j_gene: TRBJ2-7; CDR3aa: CSAREGAYEQYF; CDR3nt: TGCAGTGCTAGAGAGGGGGCCTACGAGCAGTACTTC
abundance: .; v_gene: TRBV7-9; d_gene: .; j_gene: TRBJ2-5; CDR3aa: CASSSPPGFQETQYF; CDR3nt: TGTGCCAGCAGCTCGCCCCCAGGGTTTCAAGAGACCCAGTACTTC
abundance: few; v_gene: TRBV3-1; d_gene: .; j_gene: TRBJ2-7; CDR3aa: CASSQDWQGGTYEQYF; CDR3nt: TGTGCCAGCAGCCAAGATTGGCAGGGAGGCACCTACGAGCAGTACTTC
abundance: few; v_gene: TRBV24-1; d_gene: TRBD1; j_gene: TRBJ2-1; CDR3aa: CATRPGTGSYNEQFF; CDR3nt: TGTGCCACCAGGCCCGGGACAGGGTCGTACAATGAGCAGTTCTTC
abundance: .; v_gene: TRBV6-2/TRBV6-3; d_gene: .; j_gene: TRBJ2-3; CDR3aa: CASSQGWVGTDTQYF; CDR3nt: TGTGCCAGCAGCCAAGGTTGGGTCGGTACAGATACGCAGTATTTT
abundance: few; v_gene: TRBV20-1; d_gene: .; j_gene: TRBJ2-7; CDR3aa: CSASDYRLLEQYF; CDR3nt: TGCAGTGCTAGTGATTACAGATTGTTAGAGCAGTACTTC
abundance: .; v_gene: TRBV4-1; d_gene: TRBD2; j_gene: TRBJ2-1; CDR3aa: CASSQTQLAVSSYNEQFF; CDR3nt: TGCGCCAGCAGCCAAACCCAACTAGCGGTAAGCTCCTACAATGAGCAGTTCTTC
abundance: many; v_gene: TRBV5-1; d_gene: .; j_gene: TRBJ2-5; CDR3aa: CASSLLSDQETQYF; CDR3nt: TGCGCCAGCAGCTTGCTCAGCGACCAAGAGACCCAGTACTTC
abundance: .; v_gene: TRBV27; d_gene: .; j_gene: TRBJ1-5; CDR3aa: CASSSVWGGFQPQHF; CDR3nt: TGTGCCAGCAGTAGCGTTTGGGGGGGTTTTCAGCCCCAGCATTTT
abundance: few; v_gene: TRBV25-1; d_gene: .; j_gene: TRBJ1-1; CDR3aa: CASSGDRDWGTEAFF; CDR3nt: TGTGCCAGCAGTGGAGACCGGGACTGGGGCACTGAAGCTTTCTTT
abundance: many; v_gene: TRBV25-1; d_gene: .; j_gene: TRBJ2-7; CDR3aa: CASSGGRSSYEQYF; CDR3nt: TGTGCCAGCAGTGGAGGACGGAGCTCCTACGAGCAGTACTTC
abundance: .; v_gene: TRBV24-1; d_gene: .; j_gene: TRBJ1-2; CDR3aa: CATRFKDRRDGYTF; CDR3nt: TGTGCCACCAGATTTAAGGACCGCAGGGATGGCTACACCTTC
abundance: few; v_gene: TRBV9; d_gene: .; j_gene: TRBJ2-3; CDR3aa: CASSVEGTRLNTQYF; CDR3nt: TGTGCCAGCAGCGTAGAGGGTACCCGTTTGAATACGCAGTATTTT
abundance: few; v_gene: TRBV28; d_gene: TRBD2; j_gene: TRBJ2-3; CDR3aa: CASSFRTRGDTQYF; CDR3nt: TGTGCCAGCAGTTTCAGGACTAGAGGAGATACGCAGTATTTT
abundance: .; v_gene: TRBV6-2/TRBV6-3; d_gene: .; j_gene: TRBJ1-4; CDR3aa: CASSSTTLGTEKLFF; CDR3nt: TGTGCCAGCAGCTCAACGACACTCGGGACTGAAAAACTGTTTTTT
abundance: .; v_gene: TRBV7-2; d_gene: TRBD2; j_gene: TRBJ2-2; CDR3aa: CASSQNGGAATGELFF; CDR3nt: TGTGCCAGCAGCCAAAACGGGGGGGCCGCCACCGGGGAGCTGTTTTTT
abundance: .; v_gene: TRBV28; d_gene: .; j_gene: TRBJ1-2; CDR3aa: CASSLARHGYTF; CDR3nt: TGTGCCAGCAGTTTAGCTAGGCATGGCTACACCTTC
abundance: .; v_gene: TRBV7-2; d_gene: .; j_gene: TRBJ1-1; CDR3aa: CASSSQGPGNTEAFF; CDR3nt: TGTGCCAGCAGCAGTCAGGGGCCAGGGAACACTGAAGCTTTCTTT
abundance: few; v_gene: TRBV5-1; d_gene: .; j_gene: TRBJ1-1; CDR3aa: CASRRVENTEAFF; CDR3nt: TGCGCCAGCCGCCGGGTCGAGAACACTGAAGCTTTTTTT
abundance: .; v_gene: TRBV9; d_gene: .; j_gene: TRBJ2-1; CDR3aa: CASSVEAAEQFF; CDR3nt: TGTGCCAGCAGCGTAGAAGCGGCCGAGCAGTTCTTC
abundance: .; v_gene: TRBV24-1; d_gene: .; j_gene: TRBJ2-3; CDR3aa: CATSDQGLTDTQYF; CDR3nt: TGTGCCACCAGTGATCAGGGCCTCACAGATACGCAGTATTTT
abundance: few; v_gene: TRBV28; d_gene: TRBD1; j_gene: TRBJ2-2; CDR3aa: CAITGANTGELFF; CDR3nt: TGTGCCATCACAGGGGCGAACACCGGGGAGCTGTTTTTT
abundance: few; v_gene: TRBV4-2; d_gene: .; j_gene: TRBJ2-1; CDR3aa: CASSQGGQMHPPGGFF; CDR3nt: TGTGCCAGCAGCCAAGGAGGCCAGATGCACCCCCCAGGAGGGTTCTTC
abundance: few; v_gene: TRBV4-3; d_gene: TRBD1; j_gene: TRBJ2-3; CDR3aa: CASSQEDRGSSTDTQYF; CDR3nt: TGCGCCAGCAGCCAAGAAGACAGGGGGTCTAGCACAGATACGCAGTATTTT
abundance: many; v_gene: TRBV20-1; d_gene: .; j_gene: TRBJ2-5; CDR3aa: CSVGSRRETQYF; CDR3nt: TGCAGTGTCGGGTCGCGGCGGGAGACCCAGTACTTC
abundance: .; v_gene: TRBV4-1; d_gene: TRBD1; j_gene: TRBJ1-5; CDR3aa: CASSQGQGGNQPQHF; CDR3nt: TGCGCCAGCAGCCAGGGACAGGGAGGCAATCAGCCCCAGCATTTT